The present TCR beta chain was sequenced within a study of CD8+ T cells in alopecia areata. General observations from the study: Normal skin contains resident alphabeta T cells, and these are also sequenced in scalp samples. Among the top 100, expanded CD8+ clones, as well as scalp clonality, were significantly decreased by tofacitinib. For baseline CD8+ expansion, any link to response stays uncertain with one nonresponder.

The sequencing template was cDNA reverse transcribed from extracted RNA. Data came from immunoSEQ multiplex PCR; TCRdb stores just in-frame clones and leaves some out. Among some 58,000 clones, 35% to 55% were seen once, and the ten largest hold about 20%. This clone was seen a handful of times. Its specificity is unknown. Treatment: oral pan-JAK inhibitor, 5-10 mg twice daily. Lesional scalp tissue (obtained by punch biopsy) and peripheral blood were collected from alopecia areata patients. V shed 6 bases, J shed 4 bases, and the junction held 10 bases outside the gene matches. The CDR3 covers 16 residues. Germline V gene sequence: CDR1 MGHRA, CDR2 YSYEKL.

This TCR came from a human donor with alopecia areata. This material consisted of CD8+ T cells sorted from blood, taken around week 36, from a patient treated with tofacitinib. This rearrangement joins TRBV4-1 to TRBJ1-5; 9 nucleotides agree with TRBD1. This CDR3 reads CASRGKGQGGNQPQHF. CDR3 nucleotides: TGCGCCAGCAGGGGTAAGGGACAGGGAGGGAATCAGCCCCAGCATTTT.